A selection of T cell receptor beta chains follows, all from one sample in a study of identical twins. TCRdb processed the 5' RACE reads anew with MiXCR; each CDR3 protein has one entry. The repertoire holds roughly 350,000 distinct CDR3 sequences, with more than 9% as singletons. These data also featured in a second study, about yellow fever vaccine responses in identical twins.

Sequenced: CD8+ T cells sorted from blood. All receptors derive from a woman aged 18-30 years in good health. Each CDR3 is given with its conserved first and last residue. The D gene is left open where the match is weak. Clone size appears in some rows only: once, few, many, or a class for an expanded clone.

v_gene: TRBV12-3/TRBV12-4
d_gene: NA
abundance: few
j_gene: TRBJ2-5
CDR3nt: TGTGCCAGCAAAGGGGCCACTCAGGGCACACGTTTGAAGACCCAGTACTTC
CDR3aa: CASKGATQGTRLKTQYF

v_gene: TRBV5-1
d_gene: NA
abundance: NA
j_gene: TRBJ1-1
CDR3nt: TGCGCCAGCAGCTTGTATGGGGCAATGAACACTGAAGCTTTCTTT
CDR3aa: CASSLYGAMNTEAFF

v_gene: TRBV4-1
d_gene: TRBD2
abundance: few
j_gene: TRBJ2-7
CDR3nt: TGCGCCAGCAGCCCCCTAGCGGGGGAGGCCTACGAGCAGTACTTC
CDR3aa: CASSPLAGEAYEQYF

v_gene: TRBV11-2
d_gene: TRBD1
abundance: few
j_gene: TRBJ2-5
CDR3nt: TGTGCCAGCAGCCCAATTCGTGCGGGACAGGGGAAGGAGACCCAGTACTTC
CDR3aa: CASSPIRAGQGKETQYF

v_gene: TRBV11-2
d_gene: NA
abundance: many
j_gene: TRBJ1-5
CDR3nt: TGTGCCAGCAGCGCTGGGACCCATAGCAATCAGCCCCAGCATTTT
CDR3aa: CASSAGTHSNQPQHF

v_gene: TRBV11-3
d_gene: NA
abundance: NA
j_gene: TRBJ2-7
CDR3nt: TGTGCCAGCAGAGACGGGGACTCCTACGAGCAGTACTTC
CDR3aa: CASRDGDSYEQYF

v_gene: TRBV7-6
d_gene: NA
abundance: few
j_gene: TRBJ2-3
CDR3nt: TGTGCCAGCACTCGTTCGGGCACAGATACGCAGTATTTT
CDR3aa: CASTRSGTDTQYF

v_gene: TRBV7-9
d_gene: NA
abundance: NA
j_gene: TRBJ2-1
CDR3nt: TGTGCCTTACAGGGGGGGGAGACGGTGACAACTAATGAGCAGTTCTTC
CDR3aa: CALQGGETVTTNEQFF

v_gene: TRBV27
d_gene: TRBD2
abundance: NA
j_gene: TRBJ2-1
CDR3nt: TGTGCCAGCAGTGGACTAGCGATCTCTCATGAGCAGTTCTTC
CDR3aa: CASSGLAISHEQFF

v_gene: TRBV7-8
d_gene: NA
abundance: many
j_gene: TRBJ2-3
CDR3nt: TGTGCCAGCAGCCCTGACATCCGTACAGATACGCAGTATTTT
CDR3aa: CASSPDIRTDTQYF

v_gene: TRBV2
d_gene: NA
abundance: NA
j_gene: TRBJ1-2
CDR3nt: TGTGCCAGCAGGGAGCGGCGGACGGACTACTATGGCTACACCTTC
CDR3aa: CASRERRTDYYGYTF

v_gene: TRBV9
d_gene: TRBD1
abundance: few
j_gene: TRBJ1-3
CDR3nt: TGTGCCAGCAGCGCCTCGGGACAGGGGATGCGGAACACCATATATTTT
CDR3aa: CASSASGQGMRNTIYF

v_gene: TRBV6-1
d_gene: TRBD2
abundance: NA
j_gene: TRBJ2-2
CDR3nt: TGTGCCAGCAGCAAACTAGCGGGGGTGAACACCGGGGAGCTGTTTTTT
CDR3aa: CASSKLAGVNTGELFF

v_gene: TRBV7-9
d_gene: NA
abundance: many
j_gene: TRBJ2-7
CDR3nt: TGTGCCAGCAGCTTAATCGGGAGTCGGGAGCAGTACTTC
CDR3aa: CASSLIGSREQYF

v_gene: TRBV12-3/TRBV12-4
d_gene: TRBD1
abundance: NA
j_gene: TRBJ2-1
CDR3nt: TGTGCCAGCAGTTTAAAGGGAGCTAGGAGGGACAGGCGGTTCTTC
CDR3aa: CASSLKGARRDRRFF

v_gene: TRBV6-4
d_gene: NA
abundance: many
j_gene: TRBJ2-2
CDR3nt: TGTGCCAGCAGTGAAACTTCCGAGGGGGAGCTGTTTTTT
CDR3aa: CASSETSEGELFF

v_gene: TRBV28
d_gene: NA
abundance: NA
j_gene: TRBJ2-7
CDR3nt: TGTGCCAGCGGGCCAGGAGAATCCTACGAGCAGTACTTC
CDR3aa: CASGPGESYEQYF

v_gene: TRBV6-5
d_gene: TRBD2
abundance: NA
j_gene: TRBJ2-5
CDR3nt: TGTGCCAGCAGTTACTCTCTCCAGCGGGGGGGCGAGACCCAGTACTTC
CDR3aa: CASSYSLQRGGETQYF

v_gene: TRBV20-1
d_gene: NA
abundance: NA
j_gene: TRBJ2-3
CDR3nt: TGCAGTGCGGCGGTCGGGACTAGCACAGATACGCAGTATTTT
CDR3aa: CSAAVGTSTDTQYF

v_gene: TRBV3-1
d_gene: NA
abundance: NA
j_gene: TRBJ1-1
CDR3nt: TGTGCCACCTGCCAAGAGGTCGGAAGACCTCATGAAGCTTTCTTT
CDR3aa: CATCQEVGRPHEAFF

v_gene: TRBV6-5
d_gene: NA
abundance: few
j_gene: TRBJ2-1
CDR3nt: TGTGCCAGCAGTTTAGAGATCTCCTACAATGAGCAGTTCTTC
CDR3aa: CASSLEISYNEQFF

v_gene: TRBV6-1
d_gene: TRBD1
abundance: few
j_gene: TRBJ2-1
CDR3nt: TGTGCCAGCAGCGATACCGGGACAGACTACAATGAGCAGTTCTTC
CDR3aa: CASSDTGTDYNEQFF

v_gene: TRBV13
d_gene: TRBD2
abundance: few
j_gene: TRBJ2-1
CDR3nt: TGTGCCAGCAGCTCTTTGACTAGCGGGGGGCCCAATGAGCAGTTCTTC
CDR3aa: CASSSLTSGGPNEQFF

v_gene: TRBV3-1
d_gene: NA
abundance: few
j_gene: TRBJ2-7
CDR3nt: TGTGCCAGCAGCCAAGATCTCGGCGGAAACTACGAGCAGTACTTC
CDR3aa: CASSQDLGGNYEQYF

v_gene: TRBV12-3/TRBV12-4
d_gene: NA
abundance: few
j_gene: TRBJ2-7
CDR3nt: TGTGCCAGCAGTTTCGCACGTCAGGGCCCAAAAACCTACGAGCAGTACTTC
CDR3aa: CASSFARQGPKTYEQYF

v_gene: TRBV3-1
d_gene: TRBD2
abundance: few
j_gene: TRBJ2-2
CDR3nt: TGTGCCAGCAGCCATAGACTAGCGGGAGCCGGGGAGCTGTTTTTT
CDR3aa: CASSHRLAGAGELFF

v_gene: TRBV5-1
d_gene: TRBD2
abundance: few
j_gene: TRBJ2-1
CDR3nt: TGCGCCAGCATAGGGAGACTAGCGGGAGGGCAGTACAATGAGCAGTTCTTC
CDR3aa: CASIGRLAGGQYNEQFF

v_gene: TRBV12-3/TRBV12-4
d_gene: TRBD2
abundance: many
j_gene: TRBJ2-1
CDR3nt: TGTGCCAGCAGCGGACTAGCGGGAGGGAATGAGCAGTTCTTC
CDR3aa: CASSGLAGGNEQFF

v_gene: TRBV12-3/TRBV12-4
d_gene: TRBD2
abundance: NA
j_gene: TRBJ2-3
CDR3nt: TGTGCCAGCAGTGGAGTAGCGGGGGGGAGCACAGATACGCAGTATTTT
CDR3aa: CASSGVAGGSTDTQYF